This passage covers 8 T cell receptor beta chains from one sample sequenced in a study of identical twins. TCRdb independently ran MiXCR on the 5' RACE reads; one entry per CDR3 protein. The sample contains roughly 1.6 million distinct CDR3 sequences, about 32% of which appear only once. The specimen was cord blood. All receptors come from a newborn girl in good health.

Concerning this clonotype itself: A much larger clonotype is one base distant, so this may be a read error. CDR3 residues: CAISEWVDTQYF. The CDR3 nucleotides read TGTGCCATCAGTGAGTGGGTAGATACGCAGTATTTT. The chain couples TRBV10-3 to TRBJ2-3; D unresolved. Germline-derived CDR1 and CDR2 are ENHRY and SYGVKD. The CDR3 extends over 12 amino acids. The V end was cut by 1 base, the J end by 5 bases, with 4 bases between.

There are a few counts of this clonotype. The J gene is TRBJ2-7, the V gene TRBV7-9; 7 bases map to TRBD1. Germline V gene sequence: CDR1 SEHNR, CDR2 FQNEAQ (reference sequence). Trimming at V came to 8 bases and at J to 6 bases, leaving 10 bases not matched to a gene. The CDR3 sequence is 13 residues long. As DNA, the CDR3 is TGTGCCAGCGCTCCAGGGGGTCCCCGCGAGCAGTACTTC. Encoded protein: CASAPGGPREQYF.

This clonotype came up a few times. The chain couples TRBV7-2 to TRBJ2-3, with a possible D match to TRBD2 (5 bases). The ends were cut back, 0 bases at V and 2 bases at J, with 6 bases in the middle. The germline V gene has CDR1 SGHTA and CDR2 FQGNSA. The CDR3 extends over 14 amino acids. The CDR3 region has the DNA TGTGCCAGCAGCTTAGCGACTACCACAGATACGCAGTATTTT. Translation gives CASSLATTTDTQYF.

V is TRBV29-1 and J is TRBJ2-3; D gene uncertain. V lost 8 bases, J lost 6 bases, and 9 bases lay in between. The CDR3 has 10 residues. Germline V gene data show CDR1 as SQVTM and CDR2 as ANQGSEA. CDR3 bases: TGCAGCCCGAATGTGGATACGCAGTATTTT. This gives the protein CSPNVDTQYF.

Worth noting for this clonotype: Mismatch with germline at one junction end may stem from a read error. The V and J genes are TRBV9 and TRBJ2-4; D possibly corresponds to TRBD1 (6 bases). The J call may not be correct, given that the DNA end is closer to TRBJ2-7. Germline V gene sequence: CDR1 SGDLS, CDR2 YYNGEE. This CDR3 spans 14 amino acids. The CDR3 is CASGVETGPYEQYF. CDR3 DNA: TGTGCCAGCGGCGTAGAGACAGGACCCTACGAGCAGTACTTC.

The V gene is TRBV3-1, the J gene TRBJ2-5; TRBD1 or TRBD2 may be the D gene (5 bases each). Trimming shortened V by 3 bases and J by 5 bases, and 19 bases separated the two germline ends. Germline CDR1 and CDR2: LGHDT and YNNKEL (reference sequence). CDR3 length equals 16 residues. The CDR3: CASSQSGPMAWETQYF. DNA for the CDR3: TGTGCCAGCAGCCAGTCGGGACCAATGGCATGGGAGACCCAGTACTTC.

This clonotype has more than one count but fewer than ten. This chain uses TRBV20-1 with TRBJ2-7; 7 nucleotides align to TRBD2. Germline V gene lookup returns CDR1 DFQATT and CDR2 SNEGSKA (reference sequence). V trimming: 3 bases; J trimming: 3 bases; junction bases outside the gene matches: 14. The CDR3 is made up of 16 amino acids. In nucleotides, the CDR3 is TGCAGTGCTAGCCAAATTGGGGCGGGAGTCCACTACGAGCAGTACTTC. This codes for CSASQIGAGVHYEQYF.

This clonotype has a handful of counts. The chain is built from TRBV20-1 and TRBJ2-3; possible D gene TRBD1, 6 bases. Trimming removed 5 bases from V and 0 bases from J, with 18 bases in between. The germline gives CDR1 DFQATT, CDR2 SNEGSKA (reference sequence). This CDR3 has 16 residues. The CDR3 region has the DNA TGCAGTGCTTTGCGCCCGGGACATCCTAGCACAGATACGCAGTATTTT. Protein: CSALRPGHPSTDTQYF.